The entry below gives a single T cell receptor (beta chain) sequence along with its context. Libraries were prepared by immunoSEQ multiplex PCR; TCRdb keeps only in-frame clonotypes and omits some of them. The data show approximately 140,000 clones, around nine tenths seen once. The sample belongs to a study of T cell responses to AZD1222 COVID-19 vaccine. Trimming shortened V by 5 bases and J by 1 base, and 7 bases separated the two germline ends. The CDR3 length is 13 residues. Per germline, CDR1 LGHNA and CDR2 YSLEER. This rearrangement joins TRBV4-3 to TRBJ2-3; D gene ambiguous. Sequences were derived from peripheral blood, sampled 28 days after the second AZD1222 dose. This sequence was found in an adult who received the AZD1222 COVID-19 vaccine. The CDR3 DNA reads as TGCGCCAGCAGCATGGCCCGCACAGATACGCAGTATTTT. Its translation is CASSMARTDTQYF.